The clone carrying this T cell receptor (beta chain) was observed a few times. What it binds is unknown. TCRdb analysed the RACE reads with MiXCR anew, one entry per CDR3 protein. The sample lists 30,000 to 50,000 distinct CDR3 sequences, 10% to 15% occurring once. This sample is drawn from a study of human T cells and chemical hapten exposure. Study in general: The patient population, which was mostly female, had alopecia areata, totalis or universalis.

The CDR3 totals 14 residues. In germline, CDR1 is MDHEN, CDR2 SYDVKM. Trimming took off 7 bases at V and 1 base at J, with 14 bases between the two ends. Study results and limitations: Alopecia was present in the donors, so their immune response may differ from healthy people's.

Time point specified: patch test 3, about 24 weeks after DPC sensitization. Treatment given: therapeutic diphenylcyclopropenone sensitization with weekly scalp DPC. Unseparated into fractions, whole blood served as the source from which total RNA was extracted. Sequences were derived from whole blood, sampled in connection with sensitization to the hapten diphenylcyclopropenone (DPC). V and J are TRBV28 and TRBJ2-7; no definite D call. This sequence originates from a woman aged 40 to 55 with alopecia areata. Some clones in this sample may be carry-over from other donors' samples. This CDR3 is CASMGYANSYEQYF. The DNA for the CDR3 is TGTGCCAGCATGGGGTACGCTAATTCCTACGAGCAGTACTTC.